This T cell receptor (beta chain) was captured by sequencing in a study of cytomegalovirus exposure and HLA in healthy donors. TCRdb's copy holds only in-frame clones and misses some; the assay was immunoSEQ multiplex PCR. The sample has 200,000 to 300,000 clones, about 83% seen once; the top ten hold less than 3%. The donors were part of the validation cohort of some 120 subjects. That cohort was separate from the first cohort, which comprised 500 to 700 subjects. Study results and caveats: Overall, 164 TCR beta chains were annotated as cytomegalovirus-associated. According to a later analysis, TCR clusters from the first cohort tended to co-occur in the 100 to 150 validation repertoires. Reports described diagnosis of cytomegalovirus status by the classifier as highly specific and sensitive.

The germline CDR1 and CDR2 sequences are SGHNT and YYREEE (reference sequence). Trimming took 2 bases from V and 5 from J; bases not matched to a gene: 7. This CDR3 contains 15 residues. Of note for this clone: Antigen: not known.

The chain couples TRBV5-4 to TRBJ2-7; TRBD1 matches 10 bases. This receptor was taken from a man younger than 30 in good health and CMV-seronegative. The specimen was PBMCs. In nucleotides, the CDR3 is TGTGCCAGCAGCTTTACGGGACAGGGGACCCACGAGCAGTACTTC. It is translated as CASSFTGQGTHEQYF.